Listed below are T cell receptor beta chains from one sample, sequenced in a study of graft-versus-host responses after intestinal transplantation. Here immunoSEQ multiplex PCR was the method, and the copy in TCRdb shows in-frame clones only, minus some. Of approximately 9,300 clones in the sample, 30% are singletons; the top ten hold about 3.3%. The sample was alloreactive CD4+ T cells from a mixed lymphocyte reaction culture, taken before intestinal transplant. The receptors were sampled from a human patient who received an intestinal transplant. Both conserved end residues are part of each CDR3. Size tells how often a clone was seen (once, few, many) or the class of an expanded clone, and some rows leave it out.

few | TRBV5-4 | CASSLGPAREQYF
NA | TRBV11-2 | CASSLPTRVNEQFF
NA | TRBV4-3 | CASSQVGGHNEQFF
few | TRBV27 | CASSLVASAYEQYF
NA | TRBV7-3 | CASSLDSSSYEQYF
NA | TRBV6-5 | CASSFGEIAGYNEQFF
few | TRBV7-2 | CASSPLSGVNEQFF
NA | TRBV6-5 | CASSYFETQYF
few | TRBV27 | CASRTSGTDTQYF
few | TRBV4-1 | CASSQETNYYNEQFF
few | TRBV7-6 | CASSFGTSVGGEQYF
NA | TRBV2 | CASSEARTGARADTQYF
NA | TRBV27 | CASSFQRETDTQYF
few | TRBV29-1 | CSVGGDYEQYF
NA | TRBV4-1 | CASSFGLAYEQYF
few | TRBV19 | CASSIDRGAFYGYTF
NA | TRBV19 | CASSVSGRAFSYEQYF
few | TRBV6-5 | CASSYGLAGLYEQYF
few | TRBV19 | CASTLQGPGTEAFF
NA | TRBV29-1 | CSVDRNTEAFF
many | TRBV15 | CATSRGISGRYTGELFF
few | TRBV4-3 | CASSQDQGALTDTQYF
few | TRBV19 | CASSTESPYGYTF
few | TRBV5-1 | CASSPYLSGSSYNEQFF
NA | TRBV27 | CASSTLDSPQETQYF
NA | TRBV6-8 | CASTASVVSEQYF
NA | TRBV19 | CASSIGSTEAFF
few | TRBV6-6 | CASTAGVVNEQFF
large | TRBV28 | CASSLMNTEAFF
NA | TRBV19 | CASTSAGDYNEQFF
NA | TRBV27 | CASRTLGYEQFF
NA | TRBV7-2 | CASSFGGSSYEQYF
few | TRBV27 | CASSPAGGTYEQYF
NA | TRBV7-7 | CASSLGTGVTYEQYF
few | TRBV28 | CASSLKWQATLGFYGYTF
NA | TRBV6-5 | CASSYSLTAEQYF
medium-sized | TRBV4-1 | CASSQALAGGNEQFF
NA | TRBV30 | CASTFANEQFF
medium-sized | TRBV6-5 | CATGDHLRETQYF
few | TRBV19 | CASSRQGAYNEQFF
few | TRBV14 | CASSQEGPWDEQYF
medium-sized | TRBV7-6 | CASSPWDRAYEQYF
NA | TRBV28 | CASSLWAGQRDGYTF
NA | TRBV27 | CASLHIGGSGQPQHF
medium-sized | TRBV27 | CASSGHYEQYF
few | TRBV19 | CASSIDARGRRSYNEQFF
NA | TRBV19 | CASSTSSSYEQYF